This TCR beta chain is from a study of shared clonotypes between healthy human individuals. Genomic DNA (from each subset) was split evenly across several immunoSEQ plates. Spread over ten immunoSEQ deep assay plates, unsorted PBMC DNA underwent sequencing. Method: immunoSEQ multiplex PCR; TCRdb's copy keeps in-frame clones and lacks some. The sample lists roughly 450,000 clones, 79% seen once, with 10% to 15% in the top ten. Donors, without exception, were Caucasian adults residing in Nashville, Tennessee. The source material was PBMCs. The sequence was collected from a woman between 40 and 55 years old in good health. Some clones in this sample may be carry-over from other donors' samples.

CDR3 loop: CASSLEGRGFPYEQYF. Here the CDR3 DNA reads TGTGCCAGCAGCTTAGAGGGAAGGGGGTTTCCCTACGAGCAGTACTTC. The rearrangement links TRBV7-8 to TRBJ2-7, with a weak D call TRBD1 (6 bases). V lost 1 base and J lost 2, with 15 bases in between. The CDR3 contains 16 residues. CDR1 and CDR2 from the germline V gene are SGHVS and FQNEAQ.